The source of this T cell receptor (beta chain) is a study of tumor-infiltrating lymphocytes in oesophageal squamous cell carcinoma. The V gene end was trimmed by 0 bases and the J gene end by 3 bases; junction bases not matched to a gene: 8. The germline gives CDR1 SGHDN, CDR2 FVKESK. This CDR3 region has 18 residues. TCRdb itself ran the PCR reads through MiXCR, one entry per CDR3 protein. The sample gives roughly 23,000 distinct CDR3 sequences, about a third of which show up once; about a fifth is in the top ten. The chain carries TRBV14 and TRBJ2-3; TRBD2 matches at 11 bases. The source material was esophageal tumor tissue. The source of this sequence is a female donor with esophageal squamous cell carcinoma. CDR3 nucleotides: TGTGCCAGCAGCCAAGAAGAACTAGCGGGAGTCGGGACAGATACGCAGTATTTT. It codes for CASSQEELAGVGTDTQYF.